The 9 T cell receptor beta chains below come from one sample, sequenced in a study of shared clonotypes between healthy human individuals. Method: immunoSEQ multiplex PCR; TCRdb's copy keeps in-frame clones and lacks some. The sample yields fewer than 3 million clones, about 90% seen once. The sequencing sample was made of naive CD4+ T cells from PBMCs. Documented subset: CD45RA+ positively selected. Receptor source: a man aged 18 to 30 in good health. Some clones in this sample may be carry-over from other donors' samples.

The V gene is TRBV6-1, the J gene TRBJ2-7, with a possible D match to TRBD2 (6 bases). V lost 8 bases, J lost 2 bases, and 16 bases lay in between. The V gene's germline CDR1 is MNHNS and CDR2 SASEGT. The CDR3 has 14 amino acids. CDR3 residues: CASGGKSAAYEQYF. The CDR3 bases are TGTGCCAGCGGGGGGAAGTCGGCCGCCTACGAGCAGTACTTC.

CDR3 region: CASSSTGGTPYNEQFF. As DNA, the CDR3 is TGTGCCAGCAGTTCCACAGGGGGCACACCCTACAATGAGCAGTTCTTC. The chain carries TRBV28 and TRBJ2-1; 9 bases match TRBD1. CDR3 length equals 16 residues. The V and J ends lost 4 bases and 2 bases, in that order; junction bases with no gene match: 6. Germline CDR1 is MDHEN and CDR2 is SYDVKM.

V gene TRBV7-9 combines with J gene TRBJ2-3; D not resolved. The CDR3 is 11 amino acids. V lost 5 bases, J lost 10 bases, and 10 bases lay in between. Germline V gives CDR1 SEHNR, CDR2 FQNEAQ (reference sequence). This CDR3 reads CASSPREAQYF. The CDR3, as DNA: TGTGCCAGCAGCCCCCGCGAGGCGCAGTATTTT.

The chain carries TRBV25-1 and TRBJ1-1, with 7 nucleotides matching TRBD1. V dropped 1 base and J dropped 3; count of bases not matched to a gene: 14. Germline V gene data show CDR1 as MGHDK and CDR2 as SYGVNS. The length of the CDR3 is 18 residues. The CDR3 DNA is TGTGCCAGCAGTGAATTTAGGTTCGTGACAGGGTTTTACACTGAAGCTTTCTTT. Protein: CASSEFRFVTGFYTEAFF.

The CDR3 bases are TGTGCCAGCAGCTTAGGGCGGCTCGCCTACGAGCAGTACTTC. It encodes CASSLGRLAYEQYF. The rearrangement uses TRBV7-2 and TRBJ2-7; D ambiguous. Looked up from germline, CDR1 is SGHTA and CDR2 is FQGNSA. The CDR3 contains 14 residues. V lost 1 base and J lost 2, with 9 bases in between.

The CDR3 DNA is TGTGCCAGCAGCTTAGTTGGTAATTCCCCTGAAGCTTTCTTT. The encoded protein is CASSLVGNSPEAFF. The chain employs TRBV7-2 and TRBJ1-1; D unclear. This CDR3 has 14 residues. Looked up from germline, CDR1 is SGHTA and CDR2 is FQGNSA. V was clipped by 1 base and J by 6 bases, with 12 bases between them.

The rearrangement joins TRBV4-2 to TRBJ2-5; the D gene is possibly TRBD2 (5 bases). Germline CDR1 and CDR2: LGHNA and YNFKEQ. The CDR3 has 12 residues. Deletions cut 3 bases from V and 9 bases from J, with 11 bases between. The CDR3 DNA sequence: TGTGCCAGCAGCCAGCCATCTAGCCCCCAGTACTTC. This gives the protein CASSQPSSPQYF.

This clone showed up just once. V gene TRBV5-4 combines with J gene TRBJ2-7; D may match TRBD1 or TRBD2 (7 bases each). The CDR3 spans 16 residues. Trimming cost V 0 bases and J 1 base, with 14 bases left between them. The V gene's germline CDR1 is SGHNT and CDR2 YYREEE (reference sequence). CDR3 region: CASSLGRGGISYEQYF. The CDR3 coding sequence is TGTGCCAGCAGCTTGGGCAGGGGGGGTATATCCTACGAGCAGTACTTC.

This rearrangement joins TRBV7-4 to TRBJ2-7, with 9 bases aligning to TRBD2. CDR1 is SGHVT, CDR2 SQSDAQ, per germline. The CDR3 loop spans 15 amino acids. The junction had 6 bases not matched to a gene; V was cut back by 1 base and J by 5 bases. CDR3 sequence reads: CASSLGSSGTDEQYF. CDR3 bases: TGTGCCAGCAGCTTAGGATCTAGCGGGACCGACGAGCAGTACTTC.